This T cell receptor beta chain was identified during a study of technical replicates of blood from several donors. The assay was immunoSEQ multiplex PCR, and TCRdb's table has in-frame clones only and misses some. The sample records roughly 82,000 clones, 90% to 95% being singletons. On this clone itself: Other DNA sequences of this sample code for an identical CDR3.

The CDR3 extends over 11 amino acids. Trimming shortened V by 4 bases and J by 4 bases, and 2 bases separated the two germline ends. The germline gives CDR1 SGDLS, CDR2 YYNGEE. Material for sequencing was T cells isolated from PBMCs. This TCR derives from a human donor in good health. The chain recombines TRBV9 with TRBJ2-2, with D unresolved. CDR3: CASSLTGELFF. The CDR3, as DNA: TGTGCCAGCAGCCTCACCGGGGAGCTGTTTTTT.